This T cell receptor (beta chain) was profiled in a study of cytomegalovirus exposure and HLA in healthy donors. Trimming cost V 3 bases and J 6 bases; bases outside gene matches: 4. The CDR3 is 15 residues long. Germline-derived CDR1 and CDR2 are MNHNS and SASEGT. Primers for the PCR totalled 60 Vbeta and 13 Jbeta. Some clones are missing from TCRdb's copy, which holds only in-frame ones; the method was immunoSEQ multiplex PCR. The sample consists of roughly 200,000 clones, 70% to 80% of them appearing once. V usage is TRBV6-1 and J usage is TRBJ2-1, with 11 bases that match TRBD2. This TCR was recovered from a woman in her thirties in good health and CMV-seropositive. Sequencing input: PBMCs. CDR3: CASSEVSGGANEQFF. The CDR3 region has the DNA TGTGCCAGCAGTGAGGTTAGCGGGGGGGCCAATGAGCAGTTCTTC.